This T cell receptor (beta chain) was recovered during a study of T cells in Graves' hyperthyroidism and ophthalmopathy. Amplified TCR beta CDR3 regions derived from RNA transcripts. HTBI primers were the set used in a first-round RT-PCR of the TCR CDR3. TCRdb re-derived calls from the multiplex PCR reads in MiXCR, one entry per CDR3 protein. The sample contains approximately 510,000 distinct CDR3 sequences, about 46% of which appear only once. For the diagnoses, clinical symptoms, serum thyroxine and TRAb, thyroid ultrasound and orbital computed tomography were used. The TCR originated in an adult woman with Graves' disease, either hyperthyroidism or ophthalmopathy (not recorded which). Material: peripheral blood or thyroid tissue (not recorded which).

Here the CDR3 DNA reads TGTGCCAGCAGCTTAGAAGTTACGTATGGGCAGTACTTC. Its translation is CASSLEVTYGQYF. The chain is built from TRBV11-2 and TRBJ2-7; no definite D call. The ends were cut back, 0 bases at V and 9 bases at J, with 12 bases in the middle. Germline assignment: CDR1 SGHAT and CDR2 FQNNGV. The CDR3 loop spans 13 amino acids.